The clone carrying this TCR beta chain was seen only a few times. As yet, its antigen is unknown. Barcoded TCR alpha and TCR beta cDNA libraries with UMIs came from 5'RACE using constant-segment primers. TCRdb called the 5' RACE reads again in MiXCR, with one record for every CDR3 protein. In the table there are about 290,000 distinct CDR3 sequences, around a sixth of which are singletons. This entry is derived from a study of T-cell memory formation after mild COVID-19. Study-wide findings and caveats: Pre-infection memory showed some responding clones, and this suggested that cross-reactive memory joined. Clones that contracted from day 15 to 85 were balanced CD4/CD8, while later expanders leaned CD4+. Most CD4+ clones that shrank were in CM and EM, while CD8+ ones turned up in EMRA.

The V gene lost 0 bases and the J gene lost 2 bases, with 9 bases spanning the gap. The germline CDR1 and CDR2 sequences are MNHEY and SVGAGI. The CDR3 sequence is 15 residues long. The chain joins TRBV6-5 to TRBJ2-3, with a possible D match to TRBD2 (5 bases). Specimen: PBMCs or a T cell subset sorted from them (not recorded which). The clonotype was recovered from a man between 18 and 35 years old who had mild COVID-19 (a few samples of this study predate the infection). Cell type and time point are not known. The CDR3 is CASSYSRETTDTQYF. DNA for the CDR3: TGTGCCAGCAGTTACTCGAGGGAGACCACAGATACGCAGTATTTT.